The present T cell receptor beta chain was sequenced within a study of PD-1 blockade in classical Hodgkin lymphoma. Overall study findings and caveats: Significant TCR diversity gains by C4D1 occurred in CD4+ but not CD8+ cells.

All the patients suffered relapse after autologous stem cell transplantation, and brentuximab vedotin exposure differed. Complete response, partial response or progressive disease was recorded as best response. CDR3 length: 14 residues. V shed 5 bases and J 5 bases; nucleotides not matched to a gene: 7. Germline V gives CDR1 LNHDA, CDR2 SQIVND (reference sequence). With regard to this clone: Its matching antigen is unknown.

Only in-frame clones appear in the TCRdb table, and some are missing; sequencing was by immunoSEQ multiplex PCR. The sample lists some 150,000 clones; around 84% were seen once. Sequences were derived from peripheral blood mononuclear cells (PBMCs), sampled before the second cycle of nivolumab. The chain carries TRBV19 and TRBJ2-3; 7 bases map to TRBD2. The receptor was isolated from a human donor with classical Hodgkin lymphoma. As DNA, the CDR3 is TGTGCCAGTAGTCCCCGGGTAGCGGGAGATACGCAGTATTTT. Translation: CASSPRVAGDTQYF.